The 7 T cell receptor beta chains below all came from one sample that was sequenced in a study of T cell repertoires in cytomegalovirus infection. These TCRs' antigens remain unknown. One entry per CDR3 protein results from TCRdb running MiXCR on the reads. The table lists 550,000 to 850,000 distinct CDR3 sequences, around 31% of them singletons. The source material was cultured PBMCs, sampled from culture after CMV antigen stimulation. These receptors all stem from a human donor in good health (CMV status not recorded). Some clones in this sample may be carry-over from other donors' samples.

The J gene is TRBJ2-1, the V gene TRBV28, with 8 bases matching TRBD2. The CDR3 totals 15 residues. Trimming removed 2 bases from V and 7 bases from J; junction bases left unmatched: 7. Germline loops: CDR1 MDHEN, CDR2 SYDVKM. CDR3 in amino acids: CASSLPAGAGNEQFF. In DNA form, the CDR3 reads TGTGCCAGCAGTTTACCAGCGGGAGCCGGGAATGAGCAGTTCTTC.

This clonotype was counted ten times or more. The genes are TRBV7-2 and TRBJ2-3; weak D call: TRBD2 (6 bases). The CDR3 totals 15 residues. Germline V gene data show CDR1 as SGHTA and CDR2 as FQGNSA. V gave up 5 bases and J gave up 3 bases, with 15 bases separating them. CDR3 amino acids: CASSLIRRATDTQYF. The DNA of the CDR3 is TGTGCCAGCAGCCTTATCAGGAGGGCAACAGATACGCAGTATTTT.

In this sample, this clonotype turned up a few times. The chain carries TRBV11-2 and TRBJ2-3; 12 bases are a match to TRBD2. The length of the CDR3 is 14 residues. Germline V gene data show CDR1 as SGHAT and CDR2 as FQNNGV. V lost 8 bases and J lost 8; bases outside the gene matches: 8. The CDR3 DNA sequence: TGTGCCAGCTCGGCGACTAGCGGGGGAAGTACGCAGTATTTT. Its translation is CASSATSGGSTQYF. Complete variable domain (other parts from reference TRBV11-2 and TRBJ2-3): EAGVAQSPRYKIIEKRQSVAFWCNPISGHATLYWYQQILGQGPKLLIQFQNNGVVDDSQLPKDRFSAERLKGVDSTLKIQPAKLEDSAVYLCASSATSGGSTQYFGPGTRLTVL.

This clonotype has only a few counts. The chain couples TRBV7-7 to TRBJ2-3, with 8 bases aligning to TRBD2. CDR1 is SSHAT, CDR2 FNYEAQ, per germline (reference sequence). Trimming cost V 5 bases and J 2 bases; bases outside gene matches: 9. The CDR3 runs 16 residues. The CDR3, as DNA: TGTGCCAGCAGCCCACTCTCGGGACTAGTCACAGATACGCAGTATTTT. Translating gives CASSPLSGLVTDTQYF.

This clonotype appeared a few times. This chain uses TRBV6-2 or TRBV6-3 with TRBJ2-1, with D uncertain. The CDR3 has 12 amino acids. Trimming took off 2 bases at V and 9 bases at J, with 8 bases between the two ends. Germline CDR1 reads MNHEY; CDR2 reads SVGEGT. In nucleotides, the CDR3 is TGTGCCAGCAGTTACGGGTGGAGTGAGCAGTTCTTC. As protein: CASSYGWSEQFF.

This chain connects TRBV28 to TRBJ2-1; 8 bases line up with TRBD2. CDR3 size: 17 residues. V shed 8 bases, J shed 2 bases, and the junction held 14 bases outside the gene matches. Germline V CDR1 and CDR2: MDHEN, SYDVKM. The CDR3 here is CASGTRERKGAYNEQFF. Here the CDR3 DNA reads TGTGCCAGCGGGACTAGAGAACGAAAGGGGGCCTACAATGAGCAGTTCTTC.

The table lists this clonotype with a few counts. The V and J genes are TRBV7-9 and TRBJ2-4; TRBD2 is a possible D gene (5 bases). Germline V gene sequence: CDR1 SEHNR, CDR2 FQNEAQ (reference sequence). V lost 5 bases, J lost 9 bases, and 17 bases lay in between. This CDR3 has 14 amino acids. The CDR3 bases are TGTGCCAGCAGCCCCCGGAGCATTGGAGGCATTCAGTACTTC. This gives the protein CASSPRSIGGIQYF.